This T cell receptor beta chain was documented in a study of T cell responses to AZD1222 COVID-19 vaccine. Regarding the study as a whole: The study found vaccine-associated CD4 TCRs spanning spike, dominant at 160-218 and 743-854.

Trimming removed 0 bases at V and 7 bases at J, with 13 bases between. CDR3 length: 15 amino acids. Germline CDR1 and CDR2: SGDLS and YYNGEE. Generated by immunoSEQ multiplex PCR, the TCRdb table keeps only in-frame clones and is missing some. Seen here are 150,000 to 200,000 clones, about nine tenths observed once, and the top ten hold 3% to 3.5%. Points on this clone: Its antigen is unidentified.

V and J are TRBV9 and TRBJ1-4; D is unclear. This sequence was found in an adult who received the AZD1222 COVID-19 vaccine. The material sequenced was peripheral blood, taken 28 days after the second AZD1222 dose. The CDR3 nucleotides are TGTGCCAGCAGCGTAGAATCGGGGTATGGTGAAAAACTGTTTTTT. Translated, it gives CASSVESGYGEKLFF. The whole variable domain, remainder taken from reference TRBV9 and TRBJ1-4, is DSGVTQTPKHLITATGQRVTLRCSPRSGDLSVYWYQQSLDQGLQFLIQYYNGEERAKGNILERFSAQQFPDLHSELNLSSLELGDSALYFCASSVESGYGEKLFFGSGTQLSVL.